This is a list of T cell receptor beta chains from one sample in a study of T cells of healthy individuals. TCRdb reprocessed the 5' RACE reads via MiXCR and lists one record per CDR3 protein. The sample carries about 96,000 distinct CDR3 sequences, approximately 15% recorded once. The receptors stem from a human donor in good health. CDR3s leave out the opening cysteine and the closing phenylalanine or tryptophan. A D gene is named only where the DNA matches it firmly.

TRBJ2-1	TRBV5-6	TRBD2	ASSLSRGGSTYNEQF
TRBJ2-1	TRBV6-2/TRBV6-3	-	ASNLGGPYNEQF
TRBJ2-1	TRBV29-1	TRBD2	SAGTSTDEQF
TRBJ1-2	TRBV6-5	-	ASRPGGAKSYGYT
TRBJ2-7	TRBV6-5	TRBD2	ASSYRRGEGSYEQY
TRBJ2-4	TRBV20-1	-	SARMGSLAKNIQY
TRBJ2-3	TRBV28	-	ASSDGNTDTQY
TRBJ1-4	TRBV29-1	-	SVQGLNEKLF
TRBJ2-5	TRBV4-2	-	ASSQARSSGLTQETQY
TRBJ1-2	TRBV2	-	ASSEETNYGYT
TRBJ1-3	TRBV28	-	ASSSPADNDSGNTIY
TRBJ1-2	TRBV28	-	ATAGLPGTNYGYT
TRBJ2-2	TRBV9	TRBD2	ASSVEGGSGGANTGELF